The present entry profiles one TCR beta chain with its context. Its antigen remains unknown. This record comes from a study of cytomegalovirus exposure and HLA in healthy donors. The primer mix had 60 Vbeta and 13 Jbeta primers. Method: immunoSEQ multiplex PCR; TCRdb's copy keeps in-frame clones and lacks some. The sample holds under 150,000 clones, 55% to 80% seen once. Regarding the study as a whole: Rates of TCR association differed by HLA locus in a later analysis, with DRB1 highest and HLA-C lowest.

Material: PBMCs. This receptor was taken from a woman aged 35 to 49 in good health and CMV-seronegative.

The CDR3, as DNA: TGTGCCAGCAACTCCCCAGGGATTTCCTACGAGCAGTACTTC. It translates to CASNSPGISYEQYF. The chain employs TRBV28 and TRBJ2-7; D perhaps matches TRBD1 (5 bases). This CDR3 is 14 amino acids long. Per germline, CDR1 MDHEN and CDR2 SYDVKM. V was cut by 7 bases and J by 1 base, with 14 bases left in between.